The next 6 T cell receptor delta chains were all read from a single sample in a study of gamma-delta T cells after stem cell transplantation. TCRdb reanalysed the RT-PCR reads with CATT. The sample consists of 6,500 to 8,000 delta-chain clones, roughly 25% of them appearing once. The sample taken for sequencing was gamma-delta T cells. The receptors were gathered from a human donor. It is not recorded whose cells these are; they may come from a transplant donor.

This clone was seen only a few times. The V gene is TRDV2, the J gene TRDJ1, with 10 bases lining up with TRDD3. CDR3 length: 14 amino acids. V trimming: 4 bases; J trimming: 8 bases; junction bases outside the gene matches: 9. CDR1 is GEAIGNYY and CDR2 is EKD in the germline V gene. The CDR3, as DNA: TGTGCCTGTGATTCACTGGGGGATTGGAAGAAACTCATCTTT. Translating it yields CACDSLGDWKKLIF.

This clone has a handful of counts. A far larger clone is a single base away, which makes a read error likely. This chain joins TRDV2 and TRDJ2; TRDD3 aligns across 7 bases. Losses at the gene ends were 0 bases for V and 5 bases for J; bases not matched to a gene: 5. CDR3 length: 15 amino acids. Germline CDR1 GEAIGNYY, CDR2 EKD. The CDR3, as DNA: TGTGCCTGTGACACCGCCGGGATACACACAGCACAACTCTTCTTT. Protein: CACDTAGIHTAQLFF.

A few counts support this clone. This chain links TRDV2 with TRDJ1; no definite D call. Germline assignment: CDR1 GEAIGNYY and CDR2 EKD. CDR3 length: 18 amino acids. Trimming took 0 bases from V and 1 from J, leaving 20 bases between them. The CDR3 nucleotides are TGTGCCTGTGACACCCTTTTAATGCGAAGGCTCTCCACCGATAAACTCATCTTT. The encoded protein is CACDTLLMRRLSTDKLIF.

The genes are TRDV2 and TRDJ3; 9 nucleotides agree with TRDD3. V shed 0 bases and J 5 bases; nucleotides not matched to a gene: 16. CDR1 and CDR2 from the germline V gene are GEAIGNYY and EKD. CDR3 length: 21 residues. CDR3 region: CACDTGGIGGDTSRDTRQMFF. CDR3 bases: TGTGCCTGTGACACCGGAGGGATTGGGGGGGATACCTCGAGGGACACCCGACAGATGTTTTTC.

This clone was observed a few times. This rearrangement joins TRDV2 to TRDJ1, with 7 bases lining up with TRDD3. This CDR3 region has 21 residues. The ends lost 0 bases at V and 0 bases at J; junction bases unmatched: 21. In germline, CDR1 is GEAIGNYY, CDR2 EKD. The CDR3 DNA is TGTGCCTGTGACACCGTCGTCTTGGCTGGGAGTGTACTGGGGTACACCGATAAACTCATCTTT. Amino acids: CACDTVVLAGSVLGYTDKLIF.

This clone was observed a handful of times. The V gene is TRDV2, the J gene TRDJ1; 7 bases agree with TRDD3. This CDR3 is built from 15 residues. V trimming: 3 bases; J trimming: 0 bases; junction bases outside the gene matches: 6. Looked up from germline, CDR1 is GEAIGNYY and CDR2 is EKD. The CDR3 reads CACDDLGGYTDKLIF. In nucleotides, the CDR3 is TGTGCCTGTGACGACCTGGGGGGTTACACCGATAAACTCATCTTT.